Listed below are T cell receptor beta chains from one sample, sequenced in a study of T cells in Graves' hyperthyroidism and ophthalmopathy. From the multiplex PCR reads, TCRdb called clonotypes with MiXCR, one entry per CDR3 protein. This sample has hundreds of thousands of distinct CDR3 sequences, with approximately 20% found just once. Sequenced: blood. The receptors come from a man younger than 45 with Graves' ophthalmopathy. Both conserved end residues are part of each CDR3. Part of the rows lack a size; the others show once, few, many or a class for expanded clones.

abundance: -
j_gene: TRBJ2-7
v_gene: TRBV20-1
len: 14
CDR3aa: CSALTSKPPYEQYF

abundance: many
j_gene: TRBJ1-1
v_gene: TRBV2
len: 14
CDR3aa: CASSPGLRNTEAFF

abundance: many
j_gene: TRBJ2-7
v_gene: TRBV20-1
len: 13
CDR3aa: CSASGTTNYEQYF

abundance: few
j_gene: TRBJ2-1
v_gene: TRBV20-1
len: 15
CDR3aa: CSARDLRGDYNEQFF

abundance: -
j_gene: TRBJ1-6
v_gene: TRBV20-1
len: 14
CDR3aa: CSAAGGTKLSPLHF

abundance: -
j_gene: TRBJ2-7
v_gene: TRBV28
len: 14
CDR3aa: CASTPETGSYEQYF

abundance: -
j_gene: TRBJ1-5
v_gene: TRBV7-8
len: 15
CDR3aa: CASSLDDSSNQPQHF

abundance: -
j_gene: TRBJ1-2
v_gene: TRBV28
len: 13
CDR3aa: CAATGDYNYGYTF

abundance: -
j_gene: TRBJ2-5
v_gene: TRBV15
len: 15
CDR3aa: CATSAGLGRSETQYF

abundance: -
j_gene: TRBJ2-5
v_gene: TRBV7-9
len: 14
CDR3aa: CASSLKAAQETQYF

abundance: -
j_gene: TRBJ2-7
v_gene: TRBV7-9
len: 17
CDR3aa: CASSQPFRGARSYEQYF

abundance: -
j_gene: TRBJ1-5
v_gene: TRBV3-1
len: 15
CDR3aa: CASSQPRQPGVPQHF

abundance: many
j_gene: TRBJ1-2
v_gene: TRBV12-3/TRBV12-4
len: 18
CDR3aa: CASSPHGAGGTLGYGYTF

abundance: many
j_gene: TRBJ1-1
v_gene: TRBV28
len: 13
CDR3aa: CASRRLTGTEAFF

abundance: few
j_gene: TRBJ2-5
v_gene: TRBV12-3/TRBV12-4
len: 13
CDR3aa: CASGSRGQETQYF

abundance: -
j_gene: TRBJ1-5
v_gene: TRBV6-1
len: 14
CDR3aa: CASSESRANQPQHF

abundance: many
j_gene: TRBJ1-5
v_gene: TRBV2
len: 13
CDR3aa: CASSQTQGQPQHF

abundance: -
j_gene: TRBJ2-7
v_gene: TRBV7-3
len: 17
CDR3aa: CASSLTGTGGQSYEQYF

abundance: -
j_gene: TRBJ1-5
v_gene: TRBV7-6
len: 16
CDR3aa: CASSLRSRTEGQPQHF

abundance: many
j_gene: TRBJ1-1
v_gene: TRBV30
len: 14
CDR3aa: CAWSGGWGPPEAFF

abundance: -
j_gene: TRBJ2-7
v_gene: TRBV27
len: 15
CDR3aa: CASKPGGGNTYEQYF

abundance: -
j_gene: TRBJ1-6
v_gene: TRBV12-3/TRBV12-4
len: 12
CDR3aa: CASSGDIDALHF

abundance: many
j_gene: TRBJ2-7
v_gene: TRBV3-1
len: 15
CDR3aa: CASSHGTSGRYEQYF

abundance: -
j_gene: TRBJ1-1
v_gene: TRBV2
len: 8
CDR3aa: CASRSAFF

abundance: many
j_gene: TRBJ2-1
v_gene: TRBV5-1
len: 12
CDR3aa: CASISGSSEQFF

abundance: -
j_gene: TRBJ2-7
v_gene: TRBV9
len: 16
CDR3aa: CASSGSRQGPYYEQYF

abundance: many
j_gene: TRBJ2-5
v_gene: TRBV11-2
len: 12
CDR3aa: CASSLGTVSQYF

abundance: few
j_gene: TRBJ1-6
v_gene: TRBV20-1
len: 16
CDR3aa: CSAREQGTALRSPLHF

abundance: -
j_gene: TRBJ2-1
v_gene: TRBV30
len: 12
CDR3aa: CAWSVSSWEQFF

abundance: few
j_gene: TRBJ1-5
v_gene: TRBV7-9
len: 15
CDR3aa: CASSLGGLGNQPQHF

abundance: -
j_gene: TRBJ2-7
v_gene: TRBV5-6
len: 16
CDR3aa: CASRQGTADYSYEQYF

abundance: few
j_gene: TRBJ2-1
v_gene: TRBV6-1
len: 15
CDR3aa: CASKDSVYSYNEQFF

abundance: -
j_gene: TRBJ1-1
v_gene: TRBV7-2
len: 18
CDR3aa: CASSLPHYRSMGNTEAFF

abundance: -
j_gene: TRBJ2-7
v_gene: TRBV10-2
len: 14
CDR3aa: CASLRGQTSYEQYF

abundance: -
j_gene: TRBJ1-1
v_gene: TRBV7-8
len: 16
CDR3aa: CASSSARDRANTEAFF

abundance: few
j_gene: TRBJ1-1
v_gene: TRBV6-1
len: 15
CDR3aa: CASSEVGQMNTEAFF

abundance: many
j_gene: TRBJ1-4
v_gene: TRBV11-2
len: 15
CDR3aa: CASSRSGGSNEKLFF

abundance: many
j_gene: TRBJ1-1
v_gene: TRBV5-1
len: 16
CDR3aa: CASSLPGTGGIAEAFF

abundance: -
j_gene: TRBJ1-3
v_gene: TRBV7-8
len: 14
CDR3aa: CASSRISSGNTIYF

abundance: -
j_gene: TRBJ2-1
v_gene: TRBV6-1
len: 16
CDR3aa: CASSEAMAGGPNEQFF

abundance: few
j_gene: TRBJ2-7
v_gene: TRBV25-1
len: 15
CDR3aa: CASSTSRRASYEQYF

abundance: -
j_gene: TRBJ2-7
v_gene: TRBV6-1
len: 14
CDR3aa: CASTTGTLSYEQYF

abundance: -
j_gene: TRBJ2-3
v_gene: TRBV9
len: 16
CDR3aa: CASSTRDAGGTDTQYF

abundance: few
j_gene: TRBJ2-3
v_gene: TRBV6-2/TRBV6-3
len: 14
CDR3aa: CASSYSEGTDTQYF

abundance: -
j_gene: TRBJ2-1
v_gene: TRBV7-2
len: 16
CDR3aa: CASSRYSGRASAEQFF